This T cell receptor beta chain is drawn from a study of tumor-infiltrating lymphocytes in glioblastoma multiforme. The CDR3 runs 13 residues. V was clipped by 4 bases and J by 2 bases, with 10 bases between them. The germline V gene has CDR1 GTSNPN and CDR2 SVGIG (reference sequence). TCRB libraries came from RNA via three nested multiplex PCR rounds. Using its own MiXCR run on the multiplex PCR reads, TCRdb lists one record per CDR3 protein. The data contain thousands of distinct CDR3 sequences, roughly 69% of them singletons. The specimen was brain tumor tissue. The source is a male donor with glioblastoma. This rearrangement joins TRBV30 to TRBJ2-3, with TRBD2 as a possible D gene (6 bases). The CDR3 is CAWTGALTDTQYF. DNA for the CDR3: TGTGCCTGGACGGGAGCCCTCACAGATACGCAGTATTTT.